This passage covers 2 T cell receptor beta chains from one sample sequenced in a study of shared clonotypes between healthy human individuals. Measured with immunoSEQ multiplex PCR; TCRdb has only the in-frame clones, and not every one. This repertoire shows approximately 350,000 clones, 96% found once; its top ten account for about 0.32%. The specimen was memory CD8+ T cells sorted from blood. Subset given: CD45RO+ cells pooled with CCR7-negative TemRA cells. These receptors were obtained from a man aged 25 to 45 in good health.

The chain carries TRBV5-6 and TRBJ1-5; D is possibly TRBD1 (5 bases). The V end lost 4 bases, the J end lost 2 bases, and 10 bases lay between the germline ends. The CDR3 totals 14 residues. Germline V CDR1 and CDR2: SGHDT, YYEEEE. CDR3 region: CASSQGRGNQPQHF. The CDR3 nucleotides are TGTGCCAGCAGCCAGGGTCGGGGCAATCAGCCCCAGCATTTT.

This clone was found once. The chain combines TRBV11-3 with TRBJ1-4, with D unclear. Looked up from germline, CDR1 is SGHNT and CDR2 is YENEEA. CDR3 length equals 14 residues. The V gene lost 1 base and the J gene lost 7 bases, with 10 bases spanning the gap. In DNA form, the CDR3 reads TGTGCCAGCAGCTTAGGGTCGGAAATTGAAAAACTGTTTTTT. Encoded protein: CASSLGSEIEKLFF. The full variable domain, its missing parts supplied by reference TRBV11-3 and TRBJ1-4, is EAGVVQSPRYKIIEKKQPVAFWCNPISGHNTLYWYLQNLGQGPELLIRYENEEAVDDSQLPKDRFSAERLKGVDSTLKIQPAELGDSAVYLCASSLGSEIEKLFFGSGTQLSVL.